One sample yielded the 8 T cell receptor beta chains listed below, sequenced in a study of CD8 T cells in ankylosing spondylitis. TCRdb re-called the 5' RACE reads with MiXCR, one entry per CDR3 protein. Of approximately 42,000 distinct CDR3 sequences listed, over 3.5% were seen once; the top ten hold over 3%. The sample consisted of blood, either unsorted or a sorted T cell fraction (not recorded which). These receptors originate from a female donor with ankylosing spondylitis or in good health (not recorded which).

In DNA form, the CDR3 reads TGTGCCAGCAGCCTCCGGGACAGATCCTACGAGCAGTACTTC. It codes for CASSLRDRSYEQYF. The genes are TRBV9 and TRBJ2-7; TRBD1 agrees at 7 bases. Germline V gene data show CDR1 as SGDLS and CDR2 as YYNGEE. This CDR3 has 14 amino acids. The trim removed 4 bases at V and 1 base at J, leaving 5 bases unmatched.

V gene TRBV9 combines with J gene TRBJ2-1, with 11 bases fitting TRBD2. The junction had 9 bases not matched to a gene; V was cut back by 6 bases and J by 7 bases. This CDR3 spans 15 amino acids. In germline, CDR1 is SGDLS, CDR2 YYNGEE. The CDR3 region has the DNA TGTGCCAGCACCTTCACCGGGACTAGCGGTAATGAGCAGTTCTTC. Its translation: CASTFTGTSGNEQFF. Together with reference TRBV9 and TRBJ2-1, the CDR3 gives the full variable domain: DSGVTQTPKHLITATGQRVTLRCSPRSGDLSVYWYQQSLDQGLQFLIQYYNGEERAKGNILERFSAQQFPDLHSELNLSSLELGDSALYFCASTFTGTSGNEQFFGPGTRLTVL.

The V call is TRBV9, the J call TRBJ1-2, with TRBD1 identical over 8 bases. The CDR3 extends over 15 amino acids. CDR1 and CDR2 (germline): SGDLS, YYNGEE. The ends lost 3 bases at V and 3 bases at J; junction bases unmatched: 7. The CDR3 loop is CASSAERTGHYGYTF. CDR3 nucleotide sequence: TGTGCCAGCAGCGCAGAAAGGACAGGGCACTATGGCTACACCTTC.

By frequency in the sample, this clonotype is medium-sized. This chain uses TRBV9 with TRBJ2-3; unclear D gene. CDR1 and CDR2 from the germline V gene are SGDLS and YYNGEE. The CDR3 totals 14 residues. Trimming removed 0 bases at V and 2 bases at J, with 7 bases between. This chain's CDR3 is CASSVGPLTDTQYF. Here the CDR3 DNA reads TGTGCCAGCAGCGTAGGACCTCTCACAGATACGCAGTATTTT. Drawing the rest from reference TRBV9 and TRBJ2-3, the complete variable domain is DSGVTQTPKHLITATGQRVTLRCSPRSGDLSVYWYQQSLDQGLQFLIQYYNGEERAKGNILERFSAQQFPDLHSELNLSSLELGDSALYFCASSVGPLTDTQYFGPGTRLTVL.

At least ten counts were recorded for this clonotype. The V and J genes are TRBV9 and TRBJ2-7; weak D call: TRBD2 (5 bases). The germline gives CDR1 SGDLS, CDR2 YYNGEE. Trimming took off 3 bases at V and 3 bases at J, with 19 bases between the two ends. This CDR3 is built from 16 residues. CDR3 in amino acids: CASSEGEGLSRYEQYF. CDR3 sequence (DNA): TGTGCCAGCAGCGAGGGAGAGGGATTATCCCGCTACGAGCAGTACTTC.

This clonotype was found many times. V is TRBV9 and J is TRBJ2-5; D could derive from TRBD1 or TRBD2 (5 bases each). Germline loops: CDR1 SGDLS, CDR2 YYNGEE. This CDR3 comprises 14 residues. V lost 3 bases, J lost 2 bases, and 11 bases lay in between. The CDR3 spells CASSARGRQETQYF. CDR3 bases: TGTGCCAGCAGCGCGAGGGGCCGGCAAGAGACCCAGTACTTC.

The table lists this clonotype with many counts. The chain recombines TRBV9 with TRBJ1-1; D might be TRBD1 (6 bases). This CDR3 has 14 amino acids. Per the germline V gene, CDR1 is SGDLS and CDR2 is YYNGEE. V lost 3 bases and J 4 bases, leaving 13 bases between the germline ends. CDR3 bases: TGTGCCAGCAGCGAACAGGGTAATCCCACTGAAGCTTTCTTT. As protein: CASSEQGNPTEAFF.

This clonotype was observed at least ten times. The V gene is TRBV9, the J gene TRBJ1-5; D gene unclear. Germline CDR1 SGDLS, CDR2 YYNGEE. V was cut by 4 bases and J by 1 base, with 12 bases left in between. This CDR3 is built from 15 residues. The CDR3 DNA sequence: TGTGCCAGCAGCCCGGACCAGAGGAGCAATCAGCCCCAGCATTTT. This translates into CASSPDQRSNQPQHF.